This T cell receptor (beta chain) originates from a study of a mutant IDH1 vaccine in newly diagnosed glioma. Study context: Radiotherapy alone preceded vaccination by 4-6 weeks; alternatively, vaccination started with temozolomide cycles. Notes on the study in general: Whatever changes occurred in top peripheral T cell clonotypes seemed unrelated to pseudoprogression.

Time point described: week 5, during vaccination. A single vaccine dose contained 300 ug of mutant IDH1 20-mer peptide, and topical imiquimod was used with it. The assay was immunoSEQ multiplex PCR, and TCRdb's table has in-frame clones only and misses some. Here the sample spans about 37,000 clones, about 80% being singletons. This clone was seen once. What it recognizes is unknown. The sample here was PBMCs, taken from a glioma patient whose treatment included an IDH1 peptide vaccine. The clonotype was recovered from a man aged 30-40 years with glioma.

The CDR3 coding sequence is TGTGCCAGCAGCCCGGGACTACTTAATTCACCCCTCCACTTT. It codes for CASSPGLLNSPLHF. The genes are TRBV14 and TRBJ1-6, with D perhaps TRBD1 (5 bases). Trimming cost V 4 bases and J 6 bases, with 10 bases left between them. CDR1 is SGHDN and CDR2 is FVKESK in the germline V gene. This CDR3 comprises 14 residues.